This is a list of T cell receptor beta chains from one sample in a study of beta chain features in type 1 diabetes. TCRdb keeps only in-frame clones here, not all; method: immunoSEQ multiplex PCR. The data hold 900,000 or so clones, with 15% to 20% observed a single time. Sequencing was performed on naive CD4+ T cells from blood. The receptors come from a woman under 30 in good health. Both conserved end residues are trimmed from each CDR3.

j_call: TRBJ2-7
v_call: TRBV7-2
cdr3_aa: ASSLGQVAYEQY

j_call: TRBJ1-1
v_call: TRBV5-1
cdr3_aa: ASSFMDANTEAF

j_call: TRBJ2-7
v_call: TRBV7-9
cdr3_aa: ASSLDRNSYEQY

j_call: TRBJ2-7
v_call: TRBV7-9
cdr3_aa: ASSLAGNYEQY

j_call: TRBJ1-1
v_call: TRBV28
cdr3_aa: ASSLGYTEAF

j_call: TRBJ2-1
v_call: TRBV20-1
cdr3_aa: SAGGSGQF

j_call: TRBJ2-3
v_call: TRBV28
cdr3_aa: ASITQGRVATDTQY

j_call: TRBJ2-6
v_call: TRBV5-1
cdr3_aa: ASSLAVGLANVLT

j_call: TRBJ1-1
v_call: TRBV2
cdr3_aa: ASSVLFGNTEAF

j_call: TRBJ2-7
v_call: TRBV10-3
cdr3_aa: AIRGTSGSSYEQY

j_call: TRBJ2-1
v_call: TRBV7-9
cdr3_aa: ASSPGYNEQF

j_call: TRBJ1-4
v_call: TRBV7-2
cdr3_aa: ASSFAGGYEKLF

j_call: TRBJ2-2
v_call: TRBV11-2
cdr3_aa: ASSPLFVNTGELF

j_call: TRBJ1-1
v_call: TRBV7-8
cdr3_aa: ASSFRREHNTEAF

j_call: TRBJ1-4
v_call: TRBV7-8
cdr3_aa: ASSFSRGRTDF

j_call: TRBJ2-5
v_call: TRBV4-3
cdr3_aa: ASSQDWAGSRTQY

j_call: .
v_call: TRBV25-1
cdr3_aa: ASSYRAYEQY

j_call: TRBJ2-2
v_call: TRBV7-8
cdr3_aa: ASSPWTGNTGELF

j_call: TRBJ2-5
v_call: TRBV4-2
cdr3_aa: ASSPTGGRETQY

j_call: TRBJ2-1
v_call: TRBV11-2
cdr3_aa: ASSFRVGEKRGAYNEQF

j_call: TRBJ1-1
v_call: TRBV9
cdr3_aa: ASSVGVGTEAF

j_call: TRBJ1-1
v_call: TRBV7-8
cdr3_aa: ASSRQGPNLNTEAF

j_call: TRBJ2-1
v_call: TRBV10-3
cdr3_aa: AILLRPSNEQF

j_call: TRBJ2-1
v_call: TRBV9
cdr3_aa: ASSVVAGSYNEQF

j_call: TRBJ2-1
v_call: TRBV6-5
cdr3_aa: ASSYLGGSGYEQF

j_call: TRBJ2-6
v_call: TRBV9
cdr3_aa: ASSSWGSGANVLT

j_call: TRBJ2-4
v_call: TRBV28
cdr3_aa: ASSLSPGLAKNIQY

j_call: TRBJ2-6
v_call: TRBV30
cdr3_aa: AWSVGVAGANVLT

j_call: TRBJ2-3
v_call: TRBV6-5
cdr3_aa: ASSYRGRLMDTQY

j_call: TRBJ1-5
v_call: TRBV7-8
cdr3_aa: ASSFADRNSNQPQH

j_call: TRBJ2-3
v_call: TRBV28
cdr3_aa: ASSLVGTDTQY

j_call: TRBJ1-2
v_call: TRBV4-3
cdr3_aa: ASSQDTLRQRAGNYGYT

j_call: TRBJ1-2
v_call: TRBV5-1
cdr3_aa: ASSLRSPQVDGYT

j_call: TRBJ1-2
v_call: TRBV6-5
cdr3_aa: ASSPFAAGYGYT

j_call: TRBJ2-7
v_call: TRBV7-9
cdr3_aa: ASSSGTSGRYEQY

j_call: TRBJ2-5
v_call: TRBV7-9
cdr3_aa: ASSHELRETQY

j_call: TRBJ1-5
v_call: TRBV5-1
cdr3_aa: ASSLDADQPQH

j_call: TRBJ1-1
v_call: TRBV7-9
cdr3_aa: ASSYGGGTEAF

j_call: TRBJ1-1
v_call: TRBV6-5
cdr3_aa: ASSYGQAYTEAF

j_call: TRBJ1-5
v_call: TRBV6-1
cdr3_aa: ASSGREVQPQH

j_call: TRBJ2-3
v_call: TRBV7-9
cdr3_aa: ASSPGTGRTDTQY

j_call: TRBJ2-1
v_call: TRBV27
cdr3_aa: ASSRRVRGENNEQF

j_call: TRBJ2-7
v_call: TRBV4-2
cdr3_aa: ASSQSQRTSTTSYEQY